Listed below are T cell receptor beta chains from one sample, sequenced in a study of cytomegalovirus exposure and HLA in healthy donors. Sequencing was performed with immunoSEQ multiplex PCR; in TCRdb, only in-frame clones are kept and a portion is missing. The sample holds under 150,000 clones, over 60% seen once. Sequenced: PBMCs. The source is a man aged 25 to 40 in good health and CMV-seronegative. Each CDR3 is given with its conserved first and last residue. Each record gives: V gene, CDR3 protein.

>TRBV7-3
CASSSRKDRTNTEAFF
>TRBV4-2
CASSQGEGAAGANVLTF
>TRBV7-9
CASSPTGNEQYF
>TRBV18
CASTQNRVEKLFF
>TRBV5-1
CASSGGPYQETQYF
>TRBV9
CASSVDGTDEKLFF
>TRBV28
CASSLGMGRRPQHF
>TRBV18
CASSPIPSVNADTQYF
>TRBV27
CASRETGSAEAFF
>TRBV19
CASSIGLAVHTDTQYF
>TRBV11-2
CASSLSDGSNQPQHF
>TRBV4-1
CASSQQTSGSYEQYF
>TRBV6-1
CASSAGQSYEQYF
>TRBV4-1
CASSQDWRGGGNQPQHF
>TRBV6-7
CASSPRTSGNNYNEQFF
>TRBV5-4
CASSPASRSSYNEQFF
>TRBV7-2
CASSPGLAGGHEQFF
>TRBV5-1
CASSLEVTVIIQETQYF
>TRBV27
CASSLFQGRAYNSPLHF
>TRBV2
CASSEQAGVIETQYF
>TRBV19
CASSIGASGVYNEQFF
>TRBV5-1
CASSAGLAGGDRYNEQFF
>TRBV6-5
CASSYTRVVQPQHF
>TRBV5-1
CASSLAWTHGDGELFF
>TRBV28
CASSLYSGVQETQYF
>TRBV27
CASSLLVREEQRNEQFF
>TRBV14
CASSQGDRWYYGEGQYF
>TRBV18
CASSVDRVNRYEQYF
>TRBV5-1
CASSLESGRGTGELFF
>TRBV11-1
CASSRLGNSPLHF
>TRBV25-1
CASKGQGGYNEQFF
>TRBV6-1
CASSEGNRVYGYTF
>TRBV28
CASSLPGQPNQPQHF
>TRBV5-1
CASSLGGGIGNIQYF
>TRBV6-5
CASSLRPTSSEKLFF
>TRBV10-3
CAISDSGRARETQYF
>TRBV27
CASSPDRVNNQPQHF
>TRBV5-1
CASSLAGTGSTGELFF
>TRBV6-1
CASSRDRGYGYTF
>TRBV27
CASSWSRADNSPLHF